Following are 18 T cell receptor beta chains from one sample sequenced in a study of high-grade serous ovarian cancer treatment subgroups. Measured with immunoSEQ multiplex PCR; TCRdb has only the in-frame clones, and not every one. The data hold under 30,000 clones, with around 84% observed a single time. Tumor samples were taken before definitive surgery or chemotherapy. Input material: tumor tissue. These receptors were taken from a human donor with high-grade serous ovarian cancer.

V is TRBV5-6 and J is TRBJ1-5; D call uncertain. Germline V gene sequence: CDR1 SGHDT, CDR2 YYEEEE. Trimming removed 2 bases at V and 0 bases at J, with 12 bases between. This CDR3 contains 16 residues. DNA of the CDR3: TGTGCCAGCAGCTTAGCCGGGAGGGATAGCAATCAGCCCCAGCATTTT. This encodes CASSLAGRDSNQPQHF.

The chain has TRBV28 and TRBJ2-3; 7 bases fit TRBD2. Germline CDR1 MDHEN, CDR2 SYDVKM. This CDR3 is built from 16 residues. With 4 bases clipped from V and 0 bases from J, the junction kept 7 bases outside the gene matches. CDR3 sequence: CASSWIAGASTDTQYF. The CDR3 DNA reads TGTGCCAGCAGTTGGATAGCGGGCGCTAGCACAGATACGCAGTATTTT.

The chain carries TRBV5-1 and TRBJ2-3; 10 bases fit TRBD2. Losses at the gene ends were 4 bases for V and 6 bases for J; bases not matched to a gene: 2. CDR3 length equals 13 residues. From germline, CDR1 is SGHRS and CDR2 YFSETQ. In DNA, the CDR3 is TGCGCCAGCAGCGTTAGCGGGAGGGATACGCAGTATTTT. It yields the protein CASSVSGRDTQYF.

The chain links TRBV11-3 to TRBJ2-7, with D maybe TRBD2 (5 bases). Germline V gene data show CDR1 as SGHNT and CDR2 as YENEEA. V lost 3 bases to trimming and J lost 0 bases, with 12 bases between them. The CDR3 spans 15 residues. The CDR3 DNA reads TGTGCCAGCAGCTTTGTGGACTCCTACTCCTACGAGCAGTACTTC. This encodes CASSFVDSYSYEQYF.

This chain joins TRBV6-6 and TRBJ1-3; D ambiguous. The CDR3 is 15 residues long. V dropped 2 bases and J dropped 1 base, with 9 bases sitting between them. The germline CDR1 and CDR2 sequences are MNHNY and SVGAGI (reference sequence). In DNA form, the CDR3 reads TGTGCCAGCAGTTACGGTACTAGGTCTGGAAACACCATATATTTT. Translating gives CASSYGTRSGNTIYF.

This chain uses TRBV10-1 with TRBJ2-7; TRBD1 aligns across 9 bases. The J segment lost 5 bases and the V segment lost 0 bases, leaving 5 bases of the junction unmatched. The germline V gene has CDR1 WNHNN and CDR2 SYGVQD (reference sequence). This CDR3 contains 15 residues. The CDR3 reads CASSESGQGSHEQYF. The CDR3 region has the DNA TGCGCCAGCAGTGAGTCGGGACAGGGTAGCCACGAGCAGTACTTC.

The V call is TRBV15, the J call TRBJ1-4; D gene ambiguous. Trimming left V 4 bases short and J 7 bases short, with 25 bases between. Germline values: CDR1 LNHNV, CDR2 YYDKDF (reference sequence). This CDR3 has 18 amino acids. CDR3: CATSTTFGFVGLAEKLFF. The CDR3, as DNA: TGTGCCACCAGCACCACGTTCGGATTCGTGGGCCTAGCTGAAAAACTGTTTTTT. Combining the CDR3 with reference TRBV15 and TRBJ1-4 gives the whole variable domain DAMVIQNPRYQVTQFGKPVTLSCSQTLNHNVMYWYQQKSSQAPKLLFHYYDKDFNNEADTPDNFQSRRPNTSFCFLDIRSPGLGDTAMYLCATSTTFGFVGLAEKLFFGSGTQLSVL.

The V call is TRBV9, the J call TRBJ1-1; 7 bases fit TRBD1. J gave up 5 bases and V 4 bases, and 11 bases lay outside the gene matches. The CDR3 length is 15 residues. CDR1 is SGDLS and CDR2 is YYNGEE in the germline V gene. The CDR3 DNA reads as TGTGCCAGCAGCCTCCGACAGGGTGATGGAACTGAAGCTTTCTTT. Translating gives CASSLRQGDGTEAFF.

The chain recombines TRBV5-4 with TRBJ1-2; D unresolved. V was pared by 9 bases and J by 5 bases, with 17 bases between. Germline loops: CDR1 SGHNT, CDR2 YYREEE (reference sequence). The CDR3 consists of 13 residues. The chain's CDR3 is CATAGPSGYGYTF. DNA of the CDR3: TGTGCCACCGCCGGTCCCTCGGGATATGGCTACACCTTC.

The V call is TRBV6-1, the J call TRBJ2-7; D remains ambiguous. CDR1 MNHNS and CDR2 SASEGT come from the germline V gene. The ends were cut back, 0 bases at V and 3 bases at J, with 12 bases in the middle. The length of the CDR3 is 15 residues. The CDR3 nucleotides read TGTGCCAGCAGTGAAGCGCTTCTCGACGGCTACGAGCAGTACTTC. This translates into CASSEALLDGYEQYF.

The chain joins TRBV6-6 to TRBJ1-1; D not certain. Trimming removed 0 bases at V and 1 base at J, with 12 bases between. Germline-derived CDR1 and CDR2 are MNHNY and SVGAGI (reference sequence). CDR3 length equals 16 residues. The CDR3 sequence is CASSYSVAPKNTEAFF. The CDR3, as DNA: TGTGCCAGCAGTTACTCGGTTGCACCTAAGAACACTGAAGCTTTCTTT.

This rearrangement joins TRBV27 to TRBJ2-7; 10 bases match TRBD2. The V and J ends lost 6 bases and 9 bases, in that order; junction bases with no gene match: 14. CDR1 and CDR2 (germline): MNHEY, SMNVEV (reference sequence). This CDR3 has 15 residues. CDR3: CASRDRAGGPGTQYF. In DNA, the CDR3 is TGTGCCAGCAGGGATAGAGCGGGAGGGCCCGGAACGCAGTACTTC.

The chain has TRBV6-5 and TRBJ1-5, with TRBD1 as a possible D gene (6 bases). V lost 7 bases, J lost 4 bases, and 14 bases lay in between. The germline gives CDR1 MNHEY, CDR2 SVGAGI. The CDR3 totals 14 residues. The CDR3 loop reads CASTPGGLNQPQHF. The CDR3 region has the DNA TGTGCCAGCACCCCGGGGGGCTTAAATCAGCCCCAGCATTTT.

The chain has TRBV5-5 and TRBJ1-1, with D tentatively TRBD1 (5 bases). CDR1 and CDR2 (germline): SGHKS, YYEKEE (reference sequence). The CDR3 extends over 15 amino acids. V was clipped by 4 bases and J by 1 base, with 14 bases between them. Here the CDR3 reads CASSPPGTGNTEAFF. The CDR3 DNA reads TGTGCCAGCAGCCCCCCGGGGACCGGGAACACTGAAGCTTTCTTT.

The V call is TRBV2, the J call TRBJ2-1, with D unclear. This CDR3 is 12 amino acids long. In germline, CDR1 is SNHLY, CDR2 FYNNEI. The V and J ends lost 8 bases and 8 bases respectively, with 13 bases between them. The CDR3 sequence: CASVPLGDEQFF. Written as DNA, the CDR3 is TGTGCCAGCGTTCCCCTCGGTGATGAGCAGTTCTTC.

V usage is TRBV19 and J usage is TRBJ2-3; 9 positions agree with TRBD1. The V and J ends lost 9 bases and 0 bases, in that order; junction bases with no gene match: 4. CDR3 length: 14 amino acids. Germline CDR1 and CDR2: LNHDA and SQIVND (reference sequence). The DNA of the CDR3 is TGTGCCAGGGGACAGGGAGATAGCACAGATACGCAGTATTTT. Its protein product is CARGQGDSTDTQYF. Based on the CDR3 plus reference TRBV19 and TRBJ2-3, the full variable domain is DGGITQSPKYLFRKEGQNVTLSCEQNLNHDAMYWYRQDPGQGLRLIYYSQIVNDFQKGDIAEGYSVSREKKESFPLTVTSAQKNPTAFYLCARGQGDSTDTQYFGPGTRLTVL.

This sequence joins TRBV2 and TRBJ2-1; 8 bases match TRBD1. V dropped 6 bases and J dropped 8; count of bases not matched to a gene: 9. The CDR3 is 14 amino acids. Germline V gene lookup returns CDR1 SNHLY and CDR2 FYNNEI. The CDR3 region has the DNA TGTGCCAGCAGAGGGGCCGGGACAGGCTATGAGCAGTTCTTC. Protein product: CASRGAGTGYEQFF.

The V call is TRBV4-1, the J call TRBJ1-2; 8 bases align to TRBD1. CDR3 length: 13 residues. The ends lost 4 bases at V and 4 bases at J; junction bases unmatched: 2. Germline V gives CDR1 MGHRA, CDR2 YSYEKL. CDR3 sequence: CASSPGGFYGYTF. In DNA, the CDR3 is TGCGCCAGCAGCCCAGGGGGCTTCTATGGCTACACCTTC.